Given below is one T cell receptor (beta chain) in context. The sample originates from a study of shared clonotypes between healthy human individuals. Donors were healthy HIV-negative adults without recent acute infections or vaccinations. Repertoires were generated with immunoSEQ multiplex PCR, while TCRdb's copy carries only in-frame clones and drops some. Of 600,000 to 750,000 clones in the sample, 55% to 75% were seen once. Germline V CDR1 and CDR2: SNHLY, FYNNEI. V trimming: 3 bases; J trimming: 4 bases; junction bases outside the gene matches: 2. The CDR3 is made up of 13 amino acids. The clonotype was recovered from a woman aged 25 to 45 in good health. The rearrangement links TRBV2 to TRBJ1-2; 7 bases line up with TRBD1. The sequenced material came from memory CD4+ T cells sorted from blood. Subset in this sample: CD45RA-negative fraction. CDR3: CASSETGLYGYTF. In DNA, the CDR3 is TGTGCCAGCAGTGAGACAGGGCTCTATGGCTACACCTTC.